This T cell receptor (beta chain) appears in the sequencing data of a study of T cells after yellow fever vaccination. Study-level points and caveats: Abundant bulk-population clonotypes could contaminate the FACS-sorted repertoires. A limited proportion of clonotypes was detected within both the CD4 and CD8 compartments.

Notes on this clonotype: The antigen is unknown.

A 5'RACE template-switching step, the method used to make TCR cDNA, added a universal primer site and UMIs. TCRdb re-derived calls from the 5' RACE reads in MiXCR, one entry per CDR3 protein. There are about 580,000 distinct CDR3 sequences in the sample; around 16% occur only once, and 17% lies in the top ten. The CDR3 sequence is 12 residues long. Trimming shortened V by 6 bases and J by 8 bases, and 13 bases separated the two germline ends. This receptor was obtained from a young man who received the YFV17D yellow fever vaccine. The specimen comprised PBMCs, sampled about 5 days after the first yellow fever vaccination. The genes are TRBV12-3 or TRBV12-4 and TRBJ1-2; tentatively, D is TRBD1 (5 bases). This chain's CDR3 is CASSWRGWGYTF. The CDR3 DNA follows: TGTGCCAGCAGCTGGAGGGGCTGGGGCTACACCTTC.